Listed below are T cell receptor beta chains from one sample, sequenced in a study of blood T cell repertoires in COVID-19. The repertoire was sequenced with immunoSEQ multiplex PCR; TCRdb's copy has only in-frame clones and lacks some. The sample comprises approximately 250,000 clones, about 88% of which are singletons, and around 2% rests with the top ten. The source material was PBMCs or T cells enriched from blood (not recorded which). These receptors were collected from a woman in her fifties or sixties in a cohort exposed to, infected with or recovered from COVID-19 (not recorded which). Each CDR3 is given with its conserved first and last residue. The D gene is left open where the match is weak. Clone size, where shown, is once, few, many, or a class for clones that have expanded.

15	TRBJ2-1	NA	NA	TRBV3-1/TRBV3-2	CASSQGSISYNEQFF	TGTGCCAGCAGCCAAGGGTCTATTTCCTACAATGAGCAGTTCTTC
13	TRBJ2-3	NA	NA	TRBV20-1	CSASLLTPDTQYF	TGCAGTGCTAGTCTCCTAACTCCAGATACGCAGTATTTT
16	TRBJ2-3	NA	TRBD2	TRBV4-1	CASSQVTSGSSDTQYF	TGCGCCAGCAGCCAAGTGACTAGCGGCTCATCAGATACGCAGTATTTT
13	TRBJ2-5	NA	TRBD2	TRBV7-2	CASSFPGGETQYF	TGTGCCAGCAGCTTTCCGGGAGGGGAGACCCAGTACTTC
13	TRBJ2-3	NA	TRBD1	TRBV2	CASSLNRGDTQYF	TGTGCCAGCAGTCTCAACAGGGGAGATACGCAGTATTTT
14	TRBJ2-7	few	NA	TRBV5-1	CASSLYGGTYEQYF	TGCGCCAGCAGCTTGTATGGCGGAACCTACGAGCAGTACTTC
14	TRBJ1-5	NA	TRBD1	TRBV6-5	CASTRGRGVQPQHF	TGTGCCAGCACCAGGGGCAGGGGGGTGCAGCCCCAGCATTTT
15	TRBJ2-7	NA	TRBD1	TRBV6-5	CASSQPDRGHDEQYF	TGTGCCAGCAGCCAACCGGACAGGGGGCACGACGAGCAGTACTTC
15	TRBJ2-7	NA	NA	TRBV6-5	CASSPGLLKYYEQYF	TGTGCCAGCAGTCCGGGACTCCTGAAATACTACGAGCAGTACTTC
14	TRBJ1-1	NA	TRBD1	TRBV7-9	CASSLLQGAGEAFF	TGTGCCAGCAGCTTATTACAGGGGGCAGGTGAAGCTTTCTTT
18	TRBJ2-1	NA	TRBD2	TRBV15	CATSRGQLAGSQYNEQFF	TGTGCCACCAGCAGAGGTCAACTAGCGGGATCGCAGTACAATGAGCAGTTCTTC
15	TRBJ2-1	NA	NA	TRBV6-5	CASRTKASSYNEQFF	TGTGCCAGCCGGACTAAGGCGAGCTCCTACAATGAGCAGTTCTTC
16	TRBJ1-2	NA	TRBD1	TRBV15	CATSREADRVLDGYTF	TGTGCCACCAGCAGAGAAGCAGACAGGGTTTTGGATGGCTACACCTTC
14	TRBJ2-3	NA	NA	TRBV6-5	CASRLTTSTDTQYF	TGTGCCAGCAGGTTGACTACTAGCACAGATACGCAGTATTTT
13	TRBJ1-3	NA	NA	TRBV30	CASPEGSGNTIYF	TGTGCCTCCCCGGAGGGCTCTGGAAACACCATATATTTT
19	TRBJ2-2	NA	TRBD2	TRBV19	CASTPPWASGRGSSGELFF	TGTGCCAGTACCCCCCCGTGGGCTAGCGGGAGGGGGTCTTCCGGGGAGCTGTTTTTT
15	TRBJ2-7	NA	NA	TRBV24-1	CATQVPLPMGRGQYF	TGTGCCACCCAAGTTCCCCTCCCTATGGGCCGGGGGCAGTACTTC
12	TRBJ2-1	NA	NA	TRBV7-3	CASSVPGDEQFF	TGTGCCAGCAGCGTCCCCGGGGATGAGCAGTTCTTC
15	TRBJ1-4	NA	NA	TRBV28	CASRDRLTPNEKLFF	TGTGCCAGCAGGGACAGATTAACTCCTAATGAAAAACTGTTTTTT
15	TRBJ2-1	once	TRBD2	TRBV30	CAWTGLAGLGNEQFF	TGTGCCTGGACCGGACTAGCGGGATTGGGGAATGAGCAGTTCTTC
15	TRBJ1-2	NA	NA	TRBV7-2	CASSLAVSRDYGYTF	TGTGCCAGCAGCTTAGCGGTCTCCCGCGACTATGGCTACACCTTC
15	TRBJ2-2	NA	NA	TRBV25-1	CASSDSQVTTGELFF	TGTGCCAGCAGTGACAGCCAGGTGACCACCGGGGAGCTGTTTTTT
13	TRBJ1-1	NA	NA	TRBV10-2	CASSDTGNTEAFF	TGCGCCAGCAGTGACACAGGGAACACTGAAGCTTTCTTT
14	TRBJ2-7	NA	TRBD1	TRBV6-5	CASSSGQASYEQYF	TGTGCCAGCAGTTCGGGACAGGCGTCCTACGAGCAGTACTTC
15	TRBJ1-4	NA	NA	TRBV5-1	CASSMNTATNEKLFF	TGCGCCAGCAGCATGAACACCGCAACTAATGAAAAACTGTTTTTT
13	TRBJ1-3	NA	NA	TRBV30	CALDRRSGNTIYF	TGTGCATTGGACAGACGCTCTGGAAACACCATATATTTT
15	TRBJ2-2	NA	NA	TRBV19	CASTSGTWALGELFF	TGTGCCAGTACCTCAGGGACATGGGCCCTCGGGGAGCTGTTTTTT
13	TRBJ2-2	NA	NA	TRBV10-1	CASNQGSTGELFF	TGCGCCAGCAACCAGGGGAGCACCGGGGAGCTGTTTTTT
14	TRBJ1-1	NA	TRBD1	TRBV7-9	CASSMGQGSTEAFF	TGTGCCAGCAGCATGGGACAGGGGAGCACTGAAGCTTTCTTT